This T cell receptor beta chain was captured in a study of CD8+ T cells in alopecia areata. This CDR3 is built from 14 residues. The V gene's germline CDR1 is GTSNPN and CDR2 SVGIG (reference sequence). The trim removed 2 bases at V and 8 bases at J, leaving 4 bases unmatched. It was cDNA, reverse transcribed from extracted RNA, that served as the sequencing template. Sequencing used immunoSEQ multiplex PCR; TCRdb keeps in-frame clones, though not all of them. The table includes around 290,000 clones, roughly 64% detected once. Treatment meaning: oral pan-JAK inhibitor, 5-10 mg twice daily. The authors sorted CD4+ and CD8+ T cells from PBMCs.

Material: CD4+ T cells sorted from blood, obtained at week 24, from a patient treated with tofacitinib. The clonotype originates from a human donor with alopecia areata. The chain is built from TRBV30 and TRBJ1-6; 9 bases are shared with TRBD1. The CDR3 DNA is TGTGCCTGGAGTTCGGGACAGGGTTATTCACCCCTCCACTTT. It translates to CAWSSGQGYSPLHF. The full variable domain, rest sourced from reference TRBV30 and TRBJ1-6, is SQTIHQWPATLVQPVGSPLSLECTVEGTSNPNLYWYRQAAGRGLQLLFYSVGIGQISSEVPQNLSASRPQDRQFILSSKKLLLSDSGFYLCAWSSGQGYSPLHFGNGTRLTVT.